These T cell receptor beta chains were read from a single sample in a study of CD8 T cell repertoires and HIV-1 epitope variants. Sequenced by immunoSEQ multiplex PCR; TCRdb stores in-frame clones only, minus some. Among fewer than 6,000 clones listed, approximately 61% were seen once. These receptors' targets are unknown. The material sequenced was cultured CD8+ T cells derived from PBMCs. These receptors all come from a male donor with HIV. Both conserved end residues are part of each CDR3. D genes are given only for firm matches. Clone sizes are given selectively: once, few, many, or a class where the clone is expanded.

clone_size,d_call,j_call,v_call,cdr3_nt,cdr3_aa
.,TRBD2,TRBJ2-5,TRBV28,TGTGCCAGCAGTTTATCCGACGGGGGGGTCGGAGAGACCCAGTACTTC,CASSLSDGGVGETQYF
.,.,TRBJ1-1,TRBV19,TGTGCCAGTAGTCGCGACACCTACACTGAAGCTTTCTTT,CASSRDTYTEAFF
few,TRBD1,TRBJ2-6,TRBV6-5,TGTGCCAGCAGTTACACAGGGGGCTCTGGGGCCAACGTCCTGACTTTC,CASSYTGGSGANVLTF
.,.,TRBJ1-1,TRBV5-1,TGCGCCAGCAGCTACGAAGTGGGGGGACTGAACACTGAAGCTTTCTTT,CASSYEVGGLNTEAFF
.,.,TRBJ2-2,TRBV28,TGTGCCAGCAGTTTAGACAGTAGGACCGGGGAGCTGTTTTTT,CASSLDSRTGELFF
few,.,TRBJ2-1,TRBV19,TGTGCCAGTAGTATAGGAATCCCCTACAATGAGCAGTTCTTC,CASSIGIPYNEQFF
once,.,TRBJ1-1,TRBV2,TGTGCCAGCAGTGGGCTACACCCCGAAGCTTTCTTT,CASSGLHPEAFF
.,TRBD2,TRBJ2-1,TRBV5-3,TGTGCCAGAAGCGCCCTACCTAGCGGCCCTAGCTCCTACAATGAGCAGTTCTTC,CARSALPSGPSSYNEQFF
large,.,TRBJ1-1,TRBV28,TGTGCCACCTTTCCGACAGGCTCGAACACTGAAGCTTTCTTT,CATFPTGSNTEAFF
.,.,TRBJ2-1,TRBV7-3,TGTGCCAGCAGCCCGGGGCAGTACAATGAGCAGTTCTTC,CASSPGQYNEQFF
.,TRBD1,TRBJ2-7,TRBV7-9,TGTGCCAGCAGCTTGGGGGACAGTGACTCCTACGAGCAGTACTTC,CASSLGDSDSYEQYF
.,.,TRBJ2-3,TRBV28,TGTGCCAGCACCCTGGGGGATGACACAGATACGCAGTATTTT,CASTLGDDTDTQYF
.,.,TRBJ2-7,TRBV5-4,TGTGCCAGCAGCTTGGAGGTAGGGACCTACGAGCAGTACTTC,CASSLEVGTYEQYF
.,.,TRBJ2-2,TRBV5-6,TGTGCCAGCAGCTCTGGGCAGGGGATCTTTCCCGGGGAGCTGTTTTTT,CASSSGQGIFPGELFF
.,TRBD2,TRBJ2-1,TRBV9,TGTGCCAGCAGCGTAGAACCTAGCGGGGGCCACAATGAGCAGTTCTTC,CASSVEPSGGHNEQFF
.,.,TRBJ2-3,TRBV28,TGTGCCAGCAGTTCACAGTTCACAGATACGCAGTATTTT,CASSSQFTDTQYF
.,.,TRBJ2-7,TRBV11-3,TGTGCCAGCAGCTTAACACGGTGGGACGAGCAGTACTTC,CASSLTRWDEQYF
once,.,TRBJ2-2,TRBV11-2,TGTGCCAGCAGCTTAAGCAGGAGGACCGGGGAGCTGTTTTTT,CASSLSRRTGELFF
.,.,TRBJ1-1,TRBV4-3,TGCGCCAGCAGCCAAGATGGGGGGCAGGGGAACACTGAAGCTTTCTTT,CASSQDGGQGNTEAFF
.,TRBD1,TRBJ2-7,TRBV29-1,TGCAGCGTTGAAGACCCTACAGGGGTAGCCTACGAGCAGTACTTC,CSVEDPTGVAYEQYF
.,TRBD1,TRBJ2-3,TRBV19,TGTGCCAGTAGTCATGGGACAGGGGGCACAGATACGCAGTATTTT,CASSHGTGGTDTQYF